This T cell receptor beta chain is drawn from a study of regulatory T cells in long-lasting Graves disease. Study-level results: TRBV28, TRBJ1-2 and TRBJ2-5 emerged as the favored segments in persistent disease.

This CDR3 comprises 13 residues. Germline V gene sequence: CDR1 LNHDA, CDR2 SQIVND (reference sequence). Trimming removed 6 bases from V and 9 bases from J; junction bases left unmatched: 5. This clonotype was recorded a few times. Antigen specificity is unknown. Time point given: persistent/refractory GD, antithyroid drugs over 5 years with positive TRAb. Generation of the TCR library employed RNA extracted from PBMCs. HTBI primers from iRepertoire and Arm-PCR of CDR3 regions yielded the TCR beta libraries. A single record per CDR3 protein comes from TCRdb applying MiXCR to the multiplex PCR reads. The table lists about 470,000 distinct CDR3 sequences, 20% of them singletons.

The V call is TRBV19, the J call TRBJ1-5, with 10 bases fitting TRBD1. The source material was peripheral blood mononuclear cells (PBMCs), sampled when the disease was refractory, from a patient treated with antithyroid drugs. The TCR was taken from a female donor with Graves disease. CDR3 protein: CASSDRGRAPQHF. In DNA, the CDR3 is TGTGCCAGTAGCGACAGGGGGCGGGCGCCCCAGCATTTT.